Listed here are 18 T cell receptor beta chains from one sample, sequenced in a study of T cell responses to AZD1222 COVID-19 vaccine. Method: immunoSEQ multiplex PCR; TCRdb's copy keeps in-frame clones and lacks some. The table includes about 140,000 clones, about 92% detected once. The sample was peripheral blood, taken 28 days after the second AZD1222 dose. These receptors were obtained from an adult who received the AZD1222 COVID-19 vaccine.

The CDR3 protein is CASSQDGASSNQPQHF. CDR3 DNA sequence: TGTGCCAGCAGCCAAGATGGAGCCAGTAGCAATCAGCCCCAGCATTTT. V is TRBV4-2 and J is TRBJ1-5; D is undetermined. Looked up from germline, CDR1 is LGHNA and CDR2 is YNFKEQ. This CDR3 region has 16 residues. The V end lost 0 bases, the J end lost 0 bases, and 9 bases lay between the germline ends.

V and J are TRBV5-4 and TRBJ2-5; 8 bases match TRBD2. The CDR3 loop spans 16 amino acids. Looked up from germline, CDR1 is SGHNT and CDR2 is YYREEE (reference sequence). Trimming cost V 3 bases and J 1 base; bases outside gene matches: 8. CDR3 residues: CASSSPSGGLQETQYF. The CDR3 nucleotides are TGTGCCAGCAGCTCCCCAAGCGGGGGCCTCCAAGAGACCCAGTACTTC.

V gene TRBV20-1 combines with J gene TRBJ1-1; 7 positions match TRBD1. This CDR3 region has 14 residues. CDR1 DFQATT and CDR2 SNEGSKA come from the germline V gene (reference sequence). V was pared by 3 bases and J by 0 bases, with 4 bases of the junction left unmatched. CDR3 in amino acids: CSASKGAMNTEAFF. The CDR3 DNA follows: TGCAGTGCTAGTAAGGGGGCTATGAACACTGAAGCTTTCTTT.

This rearrangement joins TRBV28 to TRBJ1-6; no definite D call. The CDR3 runs to 19 residues. The V end lost 5 bases, the J end lost 2 bases, and 22 bases lay between the germline ends. The germline V gene has CDR1 MDHEN and CDR2 SYDVKM. The CDR3 spells CASSPLVDTNTPYNSPLHF. In DNA, the CDR3 is TGTGCCAGCAGTCCCCTTGTTGATACCAACACGCCCTATAATTCACCCCTCCACTTT.

The chain combines TRBV28 with TRBJ1-5; D uncertain. The V end lost 4 bases, the J end lost 0 bases, and 4 bases lay between the germline ends. Germline CDR1 is MDHEN and CDR2 is SYDVKM. The CDR3 spans 13 residues. In DNA form, the CDR3 reads TGTGCCAGCAGTTCGGGTAGCAATCAGCCCCAGCATTTT. Translation: CASSSGSNQPQHF.

This chain joins TRBV28 and TRBJ1-5; D may be TRBD1 (5 bases). Germline V lookup: CDR1 MDHEN, CDR2 SYDVKM. The CDR3 totals 15 residues. V was shortened by 5 bases and J by 3 bases, with 14 bases between the two germline ends. The CDR3 protein is CASSPEQVDNQPQHF. The CDR3 DNA is TGTGCCAGCAGTCCCGAACAGGTAGACAATCAGCCCCAGCATTTT.

This chain connects TRBV15 to TRBJ1-2, with a tentative D call TRBD1 (5 bases). This CDR3 spans 16 amino acids. Between the trimmed V and J ends, which lost 6 bases and 5 bases, there was a span of 22 bases. Germline V gene data show CDR1 as LNHNV and CDR2 as YYDKDF (reference sequence). In nucleotides, the CDR3 is TGTGCCACCAGGGATGAGACACAGGACATTCAATATGGCTACACCTTC. Translating it yields CATRDETQDIQYGYTF.

This sequence joins TRBV5-1 and TRBJ2-7, with D perhaps TRBD1 (6 bases). The CDR3 has 17 residues. Trimming took 4 bases from V and 4 from J, leaving 24 bases between them. Germline V gene lookup returns CDR1 SGHRS and CDR2 YFSETQ. The CDR3 nucleotides read TGCGCCAGCAGCCCGCGTGGGACACCCCTCGTCGGATACGAGCAGTACTTC. As protein: CASSPRGTPLVGYEQYF. The variable domain in full, with the rest retrieved from reference TRBV5-1 and TRBJ2-7, is KAGVTQTPRYLIKTRGQQVTLSCSPISGHRSVSWYQQTPGQGLQFLFEYFSETQRNKGNFPGRFSGRQFSNSRSEMNVSTLELGDSALYLCASSPRGTPLVGYEQYFGPGTRLTVT.

The chain carries TRBV28 and TRBJ2-1, with D possibly being TRBD1 (5 bases). The CDR3 contains 11 residues. Between the trimmed V and J ends, which lost 5 bases and 10 bases, there was a span of 9 bases. Per the germline V gene, CDR1 is MDHEN and CDR2 is SYDVKM. CDR3 region: CASSLRTEQFF. The CDR3 bases are TGTGCCAGCAGTCTCCGGACAGAGCAGTTCTTC.

The V gene is TRBV30, the J gene TRBJ1-4; D unresolved. The V gene lost 4 bases and the J gene lost 2 bases, with 5 bases spanning the gap. There are 12 residues in the CDR3. Germline CDR1 reads GTSNPN; CDR2 reads SVGIG (reference sequence). The CDR3 sequence: CAWMYTNEKLFF. As DNA, the CDR3 is TGTGCCTGGATGTATACTAATGAAAAACTGTTTTTT.

This clone has a single count. This chain connects TRBV11-1 to TRBJ1-1; a weak D match, TRBD1 (6 bases). The CDR3 contains 14 residues. Germline assignment: CDR1 SGHAT and CDR2 FQDESV (reference sequence). The V and J ends lost 1 base and 4 bases respectively, with 10 bases between them. The CDR3 here is CASSLGRGSTEAFF. The CDR3 DNA reads as TGTGCCAGCAGCTTAGGAAGGGGGAGCACTGAAGCTTTCTTT.

The genes are TRBV7-6 and TRBJ1-1, with 7 nucleotides matching TRBD1. The CDR3 length is 13 residues. CDR1 and CDR2 from the germline V gene are SGHVS and FNYEAQ. Losses at the gene ends were 1 base for V and 7 bases for J; bases not matched to a gene: 3. The CDR3 sequence: CASSLGGGSEAFF. The CDR3 nucleotides are TGTGCCAGCAGCTTAGGAGGGGGCAGTGAAGCTTTCTTT.

This clone came up once. The genes are TRBV6-5 and TRBJ1-1; D gene unclear. Germline V gene lookup returns CDR1 MNHEY and CDR2 SVGAGI. CDR3 length equals 13 residues. The V gene lost 0 bases and the J gene lost 0 bases, with 2 bases spanning the gap. The CDR3 here is CASSYSMNTEAFF. CDR3 nucleotides: TGTGCCAGCAGTTACTCGATGAACACTGAAGCTTTCTTT.

In this sample, this clone turned up a few times. The rearrangement uses TRBV5-1 and TRBJ2-5; TRBD2 aligns across 8 bases. Germline-derived CDR1 and CDR2 are SGHRS and YFSETQ. Germline trimming cut 4 bases from V and 5 bases from J; bases unmatched to any gene: 10. The CDR3 length is 15 residues. Here the CDR3 reads CASSTRPAGAETQYF. The DNA of the CDR3 is TGCGCCAGCAGCACCAGACCAGCGGGAGCTGAGACCCAGTACTTC.

CDR3: CASSPWGGTGPKGTEAFF. Here the CDR3 DNA reads TGTGCCAGCTCACCATGGGGGGGGACAGGGCCAAAGGGCACTGAAGCTTTCTTT. The rearrangement joins TRBV18 to TRBJ1-1, with 9 bases lining up with TRBD1. Germline V CDR1 and CDR2: KGHSH, LQKENI. The V gene end was trimmed by 2 bases and the J gene end by 4 bases; junction bases not matched to a gene: 14. This CDR3 is 18 amino acids long.

In DNA, the CDR3 is TGTGCCAGCAGCTCCCAGCGCCTGAACACTGAAGCTTTCTTT. Protein: CASSSQRLNTEAFF. This chain links TRBV11-2 with TRBJ1-1, with D hard to call. Trimming took off 4 bases at V and 0 bases at J, with 9 bases between the two ends. The CDR3 loop spans 14 amino acids. Germline CDR1 SGHAT, CDR2 FQNNGV.

A single count supports this clone. V and J are TRBV15 and TRBJ2-7; TRBD2 aligns across 9 bases. The CDR3 totals 13 residues. Germline CDR1 LNHNV, CDR2 YYDKDF (reference sequence). J lost 6 bases, V lost 3 bases, and 3 bases had no gene match. In nucleotides, the CDR3 is TGTGCCACCAGCAGTAGCGGGAGAGGCGAGCAGTACTTC. It specifies CATSSSGRGEQYF.

This chain uses TRBV30 with TRBJ2-7; 8 bases map to TRBD2. CDR1 and CDR2 from the germline V gene are GTSNPN and SVGIG (reference sequence). The CDR3 length is 16 residues. V trimming: 2 bases; J trimming: 4 bases; junction bases outside the gene matches: 13. The CDR3 protein is CAWSSLRTSRAYEQYF. The CDR3 DNA sequence: TGTGCCTGGAGTTCACTTCGGACTAGCCGGGCATACGAGCAGTACTTC. The full variable domain, rest sourced from reference TRBV30 and TRBJ2-7, is SQTIHQWPATLVQPVGSPLSLECTVEGTSNPNLYWYRQAAGRGLQLLFYSVGIGQISSEVPQNLSASRPQDRQFILSSKKLLLSDSGFYLCAWSSLRTSRAYEQYFGPGTRLTVT.